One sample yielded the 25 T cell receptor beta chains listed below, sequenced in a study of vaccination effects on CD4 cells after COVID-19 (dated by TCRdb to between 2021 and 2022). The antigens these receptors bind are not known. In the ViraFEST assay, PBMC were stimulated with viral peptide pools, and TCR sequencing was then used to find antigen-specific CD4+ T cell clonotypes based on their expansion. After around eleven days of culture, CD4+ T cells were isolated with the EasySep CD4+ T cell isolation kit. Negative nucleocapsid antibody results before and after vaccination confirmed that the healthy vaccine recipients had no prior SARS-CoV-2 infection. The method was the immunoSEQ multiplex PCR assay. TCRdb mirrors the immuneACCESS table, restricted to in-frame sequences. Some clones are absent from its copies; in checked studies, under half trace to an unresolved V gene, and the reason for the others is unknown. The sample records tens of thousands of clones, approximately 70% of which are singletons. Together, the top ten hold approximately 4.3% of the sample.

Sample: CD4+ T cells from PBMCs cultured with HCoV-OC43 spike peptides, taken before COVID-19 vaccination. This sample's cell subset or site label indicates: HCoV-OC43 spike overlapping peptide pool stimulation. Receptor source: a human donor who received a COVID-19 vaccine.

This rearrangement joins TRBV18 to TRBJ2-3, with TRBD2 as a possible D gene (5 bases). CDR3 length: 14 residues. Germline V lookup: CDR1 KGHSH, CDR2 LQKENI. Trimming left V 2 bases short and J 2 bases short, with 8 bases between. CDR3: CASSPRRVTDTQYF. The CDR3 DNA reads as TGTGCCAGCTCACCAAGGCGGGTCACAGATACGCAGTATTTT.

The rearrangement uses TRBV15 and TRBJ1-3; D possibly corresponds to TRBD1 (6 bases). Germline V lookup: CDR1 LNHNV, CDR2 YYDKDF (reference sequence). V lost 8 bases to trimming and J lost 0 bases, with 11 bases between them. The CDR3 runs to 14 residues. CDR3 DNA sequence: TGTGCCACCCGACAGGATAACTCTGGAAACACCATATATTTT. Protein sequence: CATRQDNSGNTIYF.

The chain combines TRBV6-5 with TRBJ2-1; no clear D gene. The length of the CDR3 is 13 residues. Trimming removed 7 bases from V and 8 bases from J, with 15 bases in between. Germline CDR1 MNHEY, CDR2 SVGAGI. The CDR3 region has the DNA TGTGCCAGCAAAATAGACACGCCATATGAGCAGTTCTTC. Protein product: CASKIDTPYEQFF.

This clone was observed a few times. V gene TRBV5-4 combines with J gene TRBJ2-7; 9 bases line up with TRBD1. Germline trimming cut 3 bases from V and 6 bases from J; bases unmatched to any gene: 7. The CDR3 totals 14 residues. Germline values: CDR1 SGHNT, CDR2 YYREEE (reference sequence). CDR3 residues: CASSSRDRDVEQYV. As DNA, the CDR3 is TGTGCCAGCAGCTCCCGGGACAGGGACGTCGAGCAGTACGTC.

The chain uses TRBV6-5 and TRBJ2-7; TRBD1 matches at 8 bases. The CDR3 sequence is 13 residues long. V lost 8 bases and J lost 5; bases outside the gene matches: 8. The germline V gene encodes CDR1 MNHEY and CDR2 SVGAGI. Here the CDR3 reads CASLDRVRDEQYV. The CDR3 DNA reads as TGTGCCAGCCTGGACAGGGTGCGGGACGAGCAGTACGTC.

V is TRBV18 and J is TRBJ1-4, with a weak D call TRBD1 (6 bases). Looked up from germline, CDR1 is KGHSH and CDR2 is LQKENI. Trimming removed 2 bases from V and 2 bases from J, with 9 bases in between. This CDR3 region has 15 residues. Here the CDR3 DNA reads TGTGCCAGCTCACCAACAGGGCCGACTAATGAAAAACTGTTTTTT. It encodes CASSPTGPTNEKLFF. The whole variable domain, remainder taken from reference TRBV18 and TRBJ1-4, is NAGVMQNPRHLVRRRGQEARLRCSPMKGHSHVYWYRQLPEEGLKFMVYLQKENIIDESGMPKERFSAEFPKEGPSILRIQQVVRGDSAAYFCASSPTGPTNEKLFFGSGTQLSVL.

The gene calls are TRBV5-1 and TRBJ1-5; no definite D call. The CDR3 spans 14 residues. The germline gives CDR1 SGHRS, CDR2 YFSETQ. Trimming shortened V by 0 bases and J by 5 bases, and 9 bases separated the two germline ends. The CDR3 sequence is CASSLEGNDQPQHF. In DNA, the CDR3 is TGCGCCAGCAGCTTGGAAGGGAACGATCAGCCCCAGCATTTT.

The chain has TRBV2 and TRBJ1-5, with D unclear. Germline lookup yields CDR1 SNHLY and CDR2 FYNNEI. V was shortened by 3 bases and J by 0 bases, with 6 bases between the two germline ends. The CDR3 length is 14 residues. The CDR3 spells CASSDGHSNQPQHF. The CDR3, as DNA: TGTGCCAGCAGTGACGGCCATAGCAATCAGCCCCAGCATTTT.

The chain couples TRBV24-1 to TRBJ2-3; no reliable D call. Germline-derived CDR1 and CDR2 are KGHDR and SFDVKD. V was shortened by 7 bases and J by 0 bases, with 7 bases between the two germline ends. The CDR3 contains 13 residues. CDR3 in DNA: TGTGCCACCAGCCGGCTTAGCACAGATACGCAGTATTTT. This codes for CATSRLSTDTQYF.

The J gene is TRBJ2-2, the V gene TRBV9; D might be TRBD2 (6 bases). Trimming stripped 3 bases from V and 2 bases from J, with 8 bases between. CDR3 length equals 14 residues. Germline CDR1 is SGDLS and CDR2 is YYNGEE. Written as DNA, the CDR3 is TGTGCCAGCAGCGCCGGGACTAACACCGGGGAGCTGTTTTTT. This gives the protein CASSAGTNTGELFF.

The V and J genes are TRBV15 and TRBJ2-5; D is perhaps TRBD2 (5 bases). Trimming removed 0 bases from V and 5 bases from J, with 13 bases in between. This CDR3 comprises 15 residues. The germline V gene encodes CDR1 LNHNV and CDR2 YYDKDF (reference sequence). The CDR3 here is CATSRDLGEGETQYF. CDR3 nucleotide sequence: TGTGCCACCAGCAGAGATTTAGGCGAGGGTGAGACCCAGTACTTC.

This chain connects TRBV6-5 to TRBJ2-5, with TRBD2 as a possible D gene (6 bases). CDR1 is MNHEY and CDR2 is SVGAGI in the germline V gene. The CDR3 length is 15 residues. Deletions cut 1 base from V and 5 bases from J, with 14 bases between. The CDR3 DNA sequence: TGTGCCAGCAGTTACTGGCTCGGAGGGGTCGAGACCCAGTACTTC. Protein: CASSYWLGGVETQYF.

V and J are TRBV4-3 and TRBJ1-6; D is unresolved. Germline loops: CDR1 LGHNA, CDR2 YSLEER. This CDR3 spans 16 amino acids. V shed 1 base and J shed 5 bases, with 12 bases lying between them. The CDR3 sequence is CASSQAEGSHNSPLHF. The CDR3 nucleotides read TGCGCCAGCAGCCAAGCGGAAGGGAGCCATAATTCACCCCTCCACTTT.

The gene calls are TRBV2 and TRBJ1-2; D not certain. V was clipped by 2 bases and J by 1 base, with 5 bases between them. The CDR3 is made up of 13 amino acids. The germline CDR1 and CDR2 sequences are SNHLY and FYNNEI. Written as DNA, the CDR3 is TGTGCCAGCAGTGAACACAGTAACTATGGCTACACCTTC. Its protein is CASSEHSNYGYTF.

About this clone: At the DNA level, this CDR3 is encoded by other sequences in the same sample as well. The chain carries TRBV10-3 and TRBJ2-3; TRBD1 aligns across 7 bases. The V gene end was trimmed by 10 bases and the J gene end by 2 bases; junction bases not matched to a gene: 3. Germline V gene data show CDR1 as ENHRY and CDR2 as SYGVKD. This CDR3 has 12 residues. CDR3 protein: CATGQNTDTQYF. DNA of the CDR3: TGTGCCACGGGACAGAACACAGATACGCAGTATTTT.

In DNA form, the CDR3 reads TGTGCCAGCAGCCAACTAGCGGGGGGGCCCCAAGAGACCCAGTACTTC. Its protein product is CASSQLAGGPQETQYF. J is TRBJ2-5 and V is TRBV4-2; the match to TRBD2 covers 12 bases. CDR3 size: 16 residues. Germline V gene lookup returns CDR1 LGHNA and CDR2 YNFKEQ. Trimming removed 2 bases from V and 1 base from J; junction bases left unmatched: 2.

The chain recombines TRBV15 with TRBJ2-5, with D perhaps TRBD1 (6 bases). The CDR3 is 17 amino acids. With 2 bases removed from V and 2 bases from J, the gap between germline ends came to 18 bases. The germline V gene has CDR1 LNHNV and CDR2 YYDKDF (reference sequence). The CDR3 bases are TGTGCCACCAGCAGAATTAAATCAGGGGTGGCGCAAGAGACCCAGTACTTC. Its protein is CATSRIKSGVAQETQYF.

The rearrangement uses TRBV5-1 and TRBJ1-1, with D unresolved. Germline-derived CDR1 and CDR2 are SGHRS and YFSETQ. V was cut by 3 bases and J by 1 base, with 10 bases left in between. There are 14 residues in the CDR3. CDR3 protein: CASSSGRQNTEAFF. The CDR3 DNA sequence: TGCGCCAGCAGCTCTGGAAGGCAGAACACTGAAGCTTTCTTT. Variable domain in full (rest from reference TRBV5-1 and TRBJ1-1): KAGVTQTPRYLIKTRGQQVTLSCSPISGHRSVSWYQQTPGQGLQFLFEYFSETQRNKGNFPGRFSGRQFSNSRSEMNVSTLELGDSALYLCASSSGRQNTEAFFGQGTRLTVV.

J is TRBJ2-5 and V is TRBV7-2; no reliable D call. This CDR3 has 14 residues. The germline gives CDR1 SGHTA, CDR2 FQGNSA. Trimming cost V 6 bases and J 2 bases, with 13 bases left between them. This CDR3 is CASRPGRAQETQYF. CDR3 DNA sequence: TGTGCCAGCAGACCCGGACGTGCTCAAGAGACCCAGTACTTC.

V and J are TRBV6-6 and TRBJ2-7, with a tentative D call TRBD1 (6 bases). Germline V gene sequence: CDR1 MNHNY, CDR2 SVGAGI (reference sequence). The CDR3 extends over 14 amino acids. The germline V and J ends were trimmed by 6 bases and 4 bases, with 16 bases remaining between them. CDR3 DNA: TGTGCCAGCAGCAGGACAGCCGGGGTTTACGAGCAGTACGTC. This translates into CASSRTAGVYEQYV.

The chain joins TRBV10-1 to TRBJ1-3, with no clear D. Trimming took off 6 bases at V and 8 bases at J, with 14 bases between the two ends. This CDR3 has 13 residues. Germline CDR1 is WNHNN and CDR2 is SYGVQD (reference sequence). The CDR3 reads CASSLSLGDTIYF. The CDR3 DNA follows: TGCGCCAGCAGCCTCAGCCTCGGAGACACCATATATTTT.

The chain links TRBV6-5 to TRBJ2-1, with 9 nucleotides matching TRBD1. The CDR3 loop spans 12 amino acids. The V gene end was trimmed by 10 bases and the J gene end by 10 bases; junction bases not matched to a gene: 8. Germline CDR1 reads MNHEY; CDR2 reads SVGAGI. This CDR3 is CATGDRVGEQFF. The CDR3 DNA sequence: TGTGCCACAGGGGACAGGGTAGGAGAGCAGTTCTTC.

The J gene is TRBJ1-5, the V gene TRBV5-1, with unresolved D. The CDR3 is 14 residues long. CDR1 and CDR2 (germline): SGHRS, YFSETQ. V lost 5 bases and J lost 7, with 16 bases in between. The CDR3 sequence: CASSPGQEGQPQHF. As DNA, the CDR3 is TGCGCCAGCAGTCCGGGCCAGGAGGGCCAGCCCCAGCATTTT.

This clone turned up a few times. In nucleotides, the CDR3 is TGTGCCAGCAGTGAGCGGGGTGTGCTGTTACCCCTCCACTTT. Translating it yields CASSERGVLLPLHF. The V call is TRBV25-1, the J call TRBJ1-6; no reliable D call. Germline V gives CDR1 MGHDK, CDR2 SYGVNS. Trimming left V 3 bases short and J 12 bases short, with 15 bases between. The CDR3 has 14 residues.

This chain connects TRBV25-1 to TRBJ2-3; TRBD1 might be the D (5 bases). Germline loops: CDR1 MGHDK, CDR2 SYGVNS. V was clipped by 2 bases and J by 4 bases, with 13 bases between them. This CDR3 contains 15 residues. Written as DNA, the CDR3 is TGTGCCAGCAGTGAACCCAGGGATGGATCAGATACGCAGTATTTT. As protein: CASSEPRDGSDTQYF.